The rows below give T cell receptor beta chains drawn from one sample of a study of OX40 agonist ivuxolimab in advanced cancers. Assay: immunoSEQ multiplex PCR; the TCRdb copy retains only in-frame clones and omits some. This sample has roughly 67,000 clones, with around 90% found just once. Sequencing was performed on CD4+ or CD8+ T cells sorted from blood, taken in a trial of the OX40 agonist ivuxolimab. These receptors were obtained from an adult with an advanced solid tumor such as melanoma, head and neck, liver or kidney cancer. The CDR3 runs from the conserved cysteine through the conserved F or W. D genes are given only for firm matches. Size tells how often a clone was seen (once, few, many) or the class of an expanded clone, and some rows leave it out.

v_gene	abundance	d_gene	j_gene	CDR3aa	CDR3nt
TRBV10-3	NA	NA	TRBJ2-7	CAISDIIGSGNYEQYF	TGTGCCATCAGTGACATAATAGGATCGGGAAACTACGAGCAGTACTTC
TRBV19	NA	NA	TRBJ1-1	CASSILSGTSTEAFF	TGTGCCAGTAGTATTCTATCCGGGACGAGCACTGAAGCTTTCTTT
TRBV6-1	NA	NA	TRBJ2-7	CASNPTALSYEQYF	TGTGCCAGCAACCCGACAGCGCTCTCCTACGAGCAGTACTTC
TRBV6-1	NA	NA	TRBJ2-1	CASIRRGLAEQFF	TGTGCCAGCATTCGGAGGGGTTTAGCGGAGCAGTTCTTC
TRBV6-5	NA	NA	TRBJ1-5	CASSPQGNQPQHF	TGTGCCAGCAGTCCACAGGGTAATCAGCCCCAGCATTTT
TRBV15	NA	NA	TRBJ2-5	CATSTGTGGETQYF	TGTGCCACCAGCACTGGGACTGGGGGAGAGACCCAGTACTTC
TRBV2	NA	TRBD1	TRBJ2-7	CASSWDRGHYEQYF	TGTGCCAGCAGCTGGGACAGGGGGCACTACGAGCAGTACTTC
TRBV11-3	NA	NA	TRBJ2-1	CASSGADTYNEQFF	TGTGCCAGCAGCGGAGCGGATACCTACAATGAGCAGTTCTTC
TRBV7-9	NA	TRBD1	TRBJ1-1	CASSPVQGAGTEAFF	TGTGCCAGCAGCCCAGTACAGGGGGCTGGCACTGAAGCTTTCTTT
TRBV7-3	NA	NA	TRBJ2-3	CASSPFQATDTQYF	TGTGCCAGCAGCCCCTTCCAGGCCACAGATACGCAGTATTTT
TRBV29-1	NA	TRBD1	TRBJ2-3	CSVVRDSHTQYF	TGCAGCGTTGTACGGGACAGTCATACGCAGTATTTT
TRBV5-6	NA	NA	TRBJ1-5	CASSTGTFNQPQHF	TGTGCCAGCAGCACCGGGACCTTCAATCAGCCCCAGCATTTT
TRBV2	NA	TRBD1	TRBJ1-5	CASSRGTGDHQPQHF	TGTGCCAGCAGTCGCGGGACAGGGGATCATCAGCCCCAGCATTTT
TRBV18	NA	NA	TRBJ1-1	CASSPGRMNTEAFF	TGTGCCAGCTCACCAGGGCGCATGAACACTGAAGCTTTCTTT
TRBV9	NA	NA	TRBJ2-6	CASSVDYGGANVLTF	TGTGCCAGCAGCGTAGATTATGGGGGGGCCAACGTCCTGACTTTC
TRBV4-2	NA	TRBD1	TRBJ1-2	CASSQDQKQGENYGYTF	TGTGCCAGCAGTCAAGACCAAAAACAGGGGGAGAACTATGGCTACACCTTC
TRBV5-1	NA	NA	TRBJ1-4	CASSLEGLGEKLFF	TGCGCCAGCAGCTTGGAAGGGTTGGGAGAAAAACTGTTTTTT
TRBV5-1	NA	NA	TRBJ2-2	CASSQGQNTGELFF	TGCGCCAGCAGCCAGGGACAGAACACCGGGGAGCTGTTTTTT
TRBV5-4	once	TRBD1	TRBJ1-4	CASSQGVGNEKLFF	TGTGCCAGCAGCCAGGGGGTGGGTAATGAAAAACTGTTTTTT
TRBV6-5	NA	NA	TRBJ1-3	CASKNGGTAGNTIYF	TGTGCCAGCAAAAATGGGGGGACGGCGGGAAACACCATATATTTT
TRBV14	NA	NA	TRBJ2-7	CASSPGSGYEQYF	TGTGCCAGCAGCCCAGGGTCCGGTTACGAGCAGTACTTC
TRBV7-2	NA	NA	TRBJ1-3	CASSFGPDSGNTIYF	TGTGCCAGCAGCTTCGGGCCAGACTCTGGAAACACCATATATTTT
TRBV9	few	TRBD2	TRBJ2-2	CASSSRPGLAGGPTGELFF	TGTGCCAGCAGCTCCCGTCCGGGACTAGCGGGGGGGCCAACCGGGGAGCTGTTTTTT
TRBV6-5	NA	NA	TRBJ2-3	CASRTESTDTQYF	TGTGCCAGCAGGACTGAATCCACAGATACGCAGTATTTT
TRBV7-9	NA	NA	TRBJ2-5	CASSLRGPPYQETQYF	TGTGCCAGCAGCTTAAGAGGACCGCCGTACCAAGAGACCCAGTACTTC
TRBV19	NA	TRBD2	TRBJ2-5	CASSIALAKETQYF	TGTGCCAGTAGTATAGCACTAGCGAAAGAGACCCAGTACTTC
TRBV7-2	NA	TRBD2	TRBJ2-5	CASSLAQLAVQETQYF	TGTGCCAGCAGCTTAGCCCAACTAGCGGTACAAGAGACCCAGTACTTC
TRBV28	NA	NA	TRBJ2-7	CASSLARGPTYEQYF	TGTGCCAGCAGTTTAGCCAGGGGCCCTACCTACGAGCAGTACTTC
TRBV6-6	NA	NA	TRBJ2-5	CASSYTEETQYF	TGTGCCAGCAGTTACACGGAGGAGACCCAGTACTTC
TRBV11-3	NA	NA	TRBJ2-2	CASSQDRTNTGELFF	TGTGCCAGCAGCCAAGACAGGACGAACACCGGGGAGCTGTTTTTT
TRBV7-9	NA	NA	TRBJ2-2	CASSSSPLNTGELFF	TGTGCCAGCAGCTCCTCACCTCTAAACACCGGGGAGCTGTTTTTT
TRBV7-2	NA	TRBD2	TRBJ2-2	CASSLRAGGNTGELFF	TGTGCCAGCAGCTTAAGAGCGGGGGGGAACACCGGGGAGCTGTTTTTT
TRBV6-6	NA	TRBD1	TRBJ1-2	CASSTGQGNYGYTF	TGTGCCAGCAGTACGGGACAGGGAAACTATGGCTACACCTTC
TRBV5-1	NA	TRBD1	TRBJ2-5	CASSSGTGMETQYF	TGCGCCAGCAGCTCGGGGACAGGGATGGAGACCCAGTACTTC
TRBV29-1	NA	NA	TRBJ1-1	CSVQQGTEAFF	TGCAGCGTTCAACAGGGTACTGAAGCTTTCTTT
TRBV2	few	TRBD1	TRBJ1-5	CASNRGEQPQHF	TGTGCCAGCAACAGGGGTGAGCAGCCCCAGCATTTT
TRBV6-4	NA	NA	TRBJ1-5	CASSPDSLVGQPQHF	TGTGCCAGCAGCCCTGACAGCCTAGTGGGTCAGCCCCAGCATTTT
TRBV19	NA	TRBD1	TRBJ1-5	CASSTPGTGAGSNQPQHF	TGTGCCAGTTCTACGCCCGGGACAGGGGCAGGGAGCAATCAGCCCCAGCATTTT
TRBV27	NA	TRBD1	TRBJ1-2	CASSPSGTGIGYTF	TGTGCCAGCAGTCCGTCCGGGACAGGGATAGGCTACACCTTC
TRBV2	NA	NA	TRBJ1-5	CASSEEGVSNQPQHF	TGTGCCAGCAGTGAGGAGGGGGTATCCAATCAGCCCCAGCATTTT
TRBV6-4	NA	NA	TRBJ2-7	CASGDRTALALLSYEQYF	TGTGCCAGTGGGGATCGGACAGCTCTTGCCTTACTCTCCTACGAGCAGTACTTC
TRBV6-1	NA	TRBD1	TRBJ2-2	CASSEAGGRPGELFF	TGTGCCAGCAGTGAAGCAGGGGGCAGACCCGGGGAGCTGTTTTTT
TRBV30	NA	NA	TRBJ1-5	CAWSRDSKPQHF	TGTGCCTGGAGCCGGGACTCCAAGCCCCAGCATTTT